These 26 T cell receptor beta chains came from one sample sequenced in a study of blood T cell repertoires in COVID-19. Assay: immunoSEQ multiplex PCR; the TCRdb copy retains only in-frame clones and omits some. This table has around 110,000 clones, under 85% appearing once. Sample: peripheral blood. The receptors here all came from an older woman with acute or convalescent COVID-19.

The chain links TRBV9 to TRBJ2-1, with TRBD2 identical over 10 bases. Trimming removed 0 bases from V and 1 base from J; junction bases left unmatched: 10. The germline V gene has CDR1 SGDLS and CDR2 YYNGEE. The CDR3 is 19 residues long. The chain's CDR3 is CASSVAAVAGGISYNEQFF. CDR3 DNA: TGTGCCAGCAGCGTAGCGGCGGTAGCGGGAGGAATTTCCTACAATGAGCAGTTCTTC.

The rearrangement uses TRBV28 and TRBJ1-4; 8 bases are shared with TRBD1. Per the germline V gene, CDR1 is MDHEN and CDR2 is SYDVKM. V shed 6 bases, J shed 4 bases, and the junction held 13 bases outside the gene matches. The CDR3 has 17 residues. CDR3 coding DNA: TGTGCCAGCAGATTTTTCGACAGGGGTGGGGATAATGAAAAACTGTTTTTT. Translation gives CASRFFDRGGDNEKLFF.

The chain employs TRBV25-1 and TRBJ1-2, with unresolved D. V was trimmed by 4 bases and J by 5 bases, leaving 11 bases between them. In germline, CDR1 is MGHDK, CDR2 SYGVNS. This CDR3 comprises 13 residues. Here the CDR3 reads CASSAPGIYGYTF. The CDR3 nucleotides read TGTGCCAGCAGTGCTCCGGGGATTTATGGCTACACCTTC.

The gene calls are TRBV15 and TRBJ1-2, with 8 positions matching TRBD1. The V segment lost 1 base and the J segment 2 bases; nucleotides outside the gene matches: 6. Germline CDR1 LNHNV, CDR2 YYDKDF (reference sequence). The CDR3 length is 16 residues. The CDR3 protein is CATSRGPGQGNYGYTF. The CDR3 nucleotides are TGTGCCACCAGCAGAGGTCCTGGACAGGGCAACTATGGCTACACCTTC. The full variable domain, in which reference TRBV15 and TRBJ1-2 provide the parts outside the CDR3, is DAMVIQNPRYQVTQFGKPVTLSCSQTLNHNVMYWYQQKSSQAPKLLFHYYDKDFNNEADTPDNFQSRRPNTSFCFLDIRSPGLGDTAMYLCATSRGPGQGNYGYTFGSGTRLTVV.

V is TRBV25-1 and J is TRBJ1-2, with 8 bases lining up with TRBD1. The V gene end was trimmed by 3 bases and the J gene end by 8 bases; junction bases not matched to a gene: 11. The CDR3 extends over 15 amino acids. The germline V gene encodes CDR1 MGHDK and CDR2 SYGVNS. CDR3 in amino acids: CASSESDRGLIGYTF. CDR3 nucleotides: TGTGCCAGCAGTGAGAGCGACAGGGGCCTTATAGGCTACACCTTC.

J is TRBJ1-5 and V is TRBV4-2, with D perhaps TRBD1 (5 bases). Trimming stripped 0 bases from V and 0 bases from J, with 12 bases between. Germline V gives CDR1 LGHNA, CDR2 YNFKEQ. CDR3 length: 17 amino acids. CDR3 nucleotide sequence: TGTGCCAGCAGCCAAGATCCCGCAGGGTCTAGCAATCAGCCCCAGCATTTT. Residues: CASSQDPAGSSNQPQHF.

The V gene is TRBV20-1, the J gene TRBJ2-1, with 14 bases identical to TRBD2. The germline CDR1 and CDR2 sequences are DFQATT and SNEGSKA (reference sequence). Trimming cost V 3 bases and J 14 bases; bases outside gene matches: 15. The CDR3 consists of 16 residues. The CDR3 reads CSASETVGTSGSREFF. CDR3 DNA: TGCAGTGCTAGTGAGACTGTTGGGACTAGCGGGAGTCGTGAGTTCTTC.

The chain uses TRBV10-2 and TRBJ2-5; possible D gene TRBD2, 6 bases. The CDR3 runs to 13 residues. Germline V gives CDR1 WSHSY, CDR2 SAAADI. V lost 6 bases and J 4 bases, leaving 12 bases between the germline ends. The CDR3 is CASSARRGETQYF. In DNA form, the CDR3 reads TGCGCCAGCAGCGCCAGGAGGGGAGAGACCCAGTACTTC.

The chain links TRBV5-1 to TRBJ1-3; TRBD1 is a possible D gene (6 bases). The CDR3 is made up of 15 amino acids. Trimming shortened V by 4 bases and J by 0 bases, and 11 bases separated the two germline ends. The germline V gene has CDR1 SGHRS and CDR2 YFSETQ. CDR3 residues: CASSTTGNSGNTIYF. CDR3 in DNA: TGCGCCAGCAGCACCACAGGGAACTCTGGAAACACCATATATTTT. Using reference TRBV5-1 and TRBJ1-3 for the parts outside the CDR3, the full variable domain is KAGVTQTPRYLIKTRGQQVTLSCSPISGHRSVSWYQQTPGQGLQFLFEYFSETQRNKGNFPGRFSGRQFSNSRSEMNVSTLELGDSALYLCASSTTGNSGNTIYFGEGSWLTVV.

The chain joins TRBV2 to TRBJ2-7; D uncertain. V lost 5 bases to trimming and J lost 2 bases, with 10 bases between them. Per the germline V gene, CDR1 is SNHLY and CDR2 is FYNNEI. The CDR3 has 13 residues. The CDR3 sequence is CASSFPLTYEQYF. The CDR3 coding sequence is TGTGCCAGCAGTTTTCCACTCACCTACGAGCAGTACTTC.

This chain connects TRBV19 to TRBJ2-1, with D unclear. The germline CDR1 and CDR2 sequences are LNHDA and SQIVND (reference sequence). Trimming shortened V by 5 bases and J by 0 bases, and 20 bases separated the two germline ends. The CDR3 contains 18 residues. CDR3 region: CASSARINYESSYNEQFF. CDR3 nucleotides: TGTGCCAGTAGTGCGAGAATCAATTACGAGAGCTCCTACAATGAGCAGTTCTTC.

This chain connects TRBV7-3 to TRBJ2-1, with TRBD2 identical over 7 bases. The CDR3 has 16 residues. The V gene's germline CDR1 is SGHTA and CDR2 FQGTGA. Trimming at V came to 1 base and at J to 4 bases, leaving 7 bases not matched to a gene. CDR3 in amino acids: CASSLRPPGLYNEQFF. The DNA for the CDR3 is TGTGCCAGCAGCTTAAGGCCCCCGGGACTATACAATGAGCAGTTCTTC.

This clone is a singleton in its sample. The chain is built from TRBV9 and TRBJ2-7; 7 nucleotides align to TRBD2. Losses at the gene ends were 4 bases for V and 0 bases for J; bases not matched to a gene: 7. CDR1 SGDLS and CDR2 YYNGEE come from the germline V gene. There are 15 residues in the CDR3. The CDR3 nucleotides are TGTGCCAGCAGCAAAACTAGCGCCAACTCCTACGAGCAGTACTTC. This sequence encodes CASSKTSANSYEQYF.

The chain employs TRBV9 and TRBJ1-3, with unresolved D. Germline lookup yields CDR1 SGDLS and CDR2 YYNGEE. The CDR3 loop spans 13 amino acids. Trimming removed 4 bases at V and 8 bases at J, with 13 bases between. The CDR3 DNA sequence: TGTGCCAGCAGCACGCTACGGGAGGACACCATATATTTT. Its translation is CASSTLREDTIYF. Using reference TRBV9 and TRBJ1-3 for the parts outside the CDR3, the full variable domain is DSGVTQTPKHLITATGQRVTLRCSPRSGDLSVYWYQQSLDQGLQFLIQYYNGEERAKGNILERFSAQQFPDLHSELNLSSLELGDSALYFCASSTLREDTIYFGEGSWLTVV.

The rearrangement joins TRBV19 to TRBJ1-5; 9 bases agree with TRBD1. V shed 7 bases, J shed 5 bases, and the junction held 9 bases outside the gene matches. The length of the CDR3 is 15 residues. From germline, CDR1 is LNHDA and CDR2 SQIVND (reference sequence). CDR3 nucleotides: TGTGCCAGTACTGAGGACAGGGGAGGGGATCAGCCCCAGCATTTT. Amino acid sequence: CASTEDRGGDQPQHF.

The V and J genes are TRBV18 and TRBJ2-7; TRBD2 matches 7 bases. The CDR3 runs 16 residues. The germline gives CDR1 KGHSH, CDR2 LQKENI. The V and J ends lost 1 base and 5 bases, in that order; junction bases with no gene match: 11. The CDR3 bases are TGTGCCAGCTCACCACGTCGACTAGCAATAAGTGACGAGCAGTACTTC. It is translated as CASSPRRLAISDEQYF.

The V and J genes are TRBV6-5 and TRBJ1-5; tentative D call: TRBD1 (6 bases). The germline CDR1 and CDR2 sequences are MNHEY and SVGAGI. The CDR3 covers 11 residues. V lost 7 bases and J 7 bases, leaving 8 bases between the germline ends. CDR3 DNA: TGTGCCAGCAAGGGGGAGCAGCCCCAGCATTTT. As protein: CASKGEQPQHF.

This chain links TRBV7-9 with TRBJ1-2; TRBD1 is a possible D gene (6 bases). Germline lookup yields CDR1 SEHNR and CDR2 FQNEAQ (reference sequence). The CDR3 loop spans 15 amino acids. V lost 3 bases, J lost 5 bases, and 16 bases lay in between. CDR3 loop: CASSLATGLDYGYTF. Written as DNA, the CDR3 is TGTGCCAGCAGCTTGGCGACAGGTTTGGATTATGGCTACACCTTC.

V and J are TRBV3-1 (or the pseudogene TRBV3-2) and TRBJ2-3, with 8 bases that match TRBD2. The CDR3 is 17 amino acids. Germline assignment: CDR1 LGHDT and CDR2 YNNKEL (reference sequence). V was pared by 0 bases and J by 0 bases, with 5 bases of the junction left unmatched. The DNA for the CDR3 is TGTGCCAGCAGCCAAGATCCCACTAGCGGCAGCACAGATACGCAGTATTTT. This gives the protein CASSQDPTSGSTDTQYF.

This chain uses TRBV12-5 with TRBJ1-1, with TRBD1 matching over 8 bases. J was trimmed by 0 bases and V by 0 bases; bases with no gene match: 9. CDR1 LGHNT and CDR2 FRNRAP come from the germline V gene. This CDR3 comprises 18 residues. Here the CDR3 DNA reads TGTGCTAGTGGTTTGGTACGGGGGACAGGAGTCTTGAACACTGAAGCTTTCTTT. Protein product: CASGLVRGTGVLNTEAFF.

The chain has TRBV18 and TRBJ1-1; D gene uncertain. CDR3 size: 11 residues. Trimming removed 5 bases at V and 8 bases at J, with 9 bases between. CDR1 KGHSH and CDR2 LQKENI come from the germline V gene. CDR3 nucleotide sequence: TGTGCCAGCTCAACGCGGGGAGAAGCTTTCTTT. It codes for CASSTRGEAFF.

CDR3 DNA sequence: TGTGCCAGCACCCCCCCGGGGGATAGGGGAAACATTCAGTACTTC. It translates to CASTPPGDRGNIQYF. The chain links TRBV25-1 to TRBJ2-4; a possible D gene is TRBD2 (6 bases). CDR1 is MGHDK, CDR2 SYGVNS, per germline. V was cut by 7 bases and J by 6 bases, with 19 bases left in between. CDR3 length: 15 residues.

The V call is TRBV30, the J call TRBJ2-3; 15 bases match TRBD2. Germline-derived CDR1 and CDR2 are GTSNPN and SVGIG (reference sequence). J lost 4 bases, V lost 0 bases, and 5 bases had no gene match. The CDR3 loop spans 17 amino acids. CDR3 loop: CAWSVLGLAGGPDTQYF. As DNA, the CDR3 is TGTGCCTGGAGTGTACTGGGACTAGCGGGAGGACCAGATACGCAGTATTTT.

The chain links TRBV7-2 to TRBJ1-1; TRBD1 might be the D (5 bases). Germline V CDR1 and CDR2: SGHTA, FQGNSA. V was pared by 1 base and J by 1 base, with 19 bases between. CDR3 size: 18 residues. Written as DNA, the CDR3 is TGTGCCAGCAGCTTAGATCTCTTTCTTGGGGCTCAGAACACTGAAGCTTTCTTT. Encoded protein: CASSLDLFLGAQNTEAFF.

This clone has a handful of counts. V and J are TRBV19 and TRBJ1-2; D is possibly TRBD1 (5 bases). The germline CDR1 and CDR2 sequences are LNHDA and SQIVND (reference sequence). This CDR3 region has 17 residues. Trimming pared 0 bases from V and 5 bases from J, leaving 19 bases between. Here the CDR3 reads CASSIDRDFFSSYGYTF. The CDR3 DNA reads TGTGCCAGTAGTATAGATCGGGACTTCTTTTCTTCGTATGGCTACACCTTC. The whole variable domain, remainder taken from reference TRBV19 and TRBJ1-2, is DGGITQSPKYLFRKEGQNVTLSCEQNLNHDAMYWYRQDPGQGLRLIYYSQIVNDFQKGDIAEGYSVSREKKESFPLTVTSAQKNPTAFYLCASSIDRDFFSSYGYTFGSGTRLTVV.

The V and J genes are TRBV30 and TRBJ2-5; 7 nucleotides agree with TRBD1. Trimming removed 4 bases from V and 3 bases from J; junction bases left unmatched: 17. CDR1 and CDR2 from the germline V gene are GTSNPN and SVGIG (reference sequence). The CDR3 runs to 17 residues. The CDR3 DNA reads TGTGCCTGGAACGACAGCCCCACCGACAGGGCCAAAGAGACCCAGTACTTC. It encodes CAWNDSPTDRAKETQYF.